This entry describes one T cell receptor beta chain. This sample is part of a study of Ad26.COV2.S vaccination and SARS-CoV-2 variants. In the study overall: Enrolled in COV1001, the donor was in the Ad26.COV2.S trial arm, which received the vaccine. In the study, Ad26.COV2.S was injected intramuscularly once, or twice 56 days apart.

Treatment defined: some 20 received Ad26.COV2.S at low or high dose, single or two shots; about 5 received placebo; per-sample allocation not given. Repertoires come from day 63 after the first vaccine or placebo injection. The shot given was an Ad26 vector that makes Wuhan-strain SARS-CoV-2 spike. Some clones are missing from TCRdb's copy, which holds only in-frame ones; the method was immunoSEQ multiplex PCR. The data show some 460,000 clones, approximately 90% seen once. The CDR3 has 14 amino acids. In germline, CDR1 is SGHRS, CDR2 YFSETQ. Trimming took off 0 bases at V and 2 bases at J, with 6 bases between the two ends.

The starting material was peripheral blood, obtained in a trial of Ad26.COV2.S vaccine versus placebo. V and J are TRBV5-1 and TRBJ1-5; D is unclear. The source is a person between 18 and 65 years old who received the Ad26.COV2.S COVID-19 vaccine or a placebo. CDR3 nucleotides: TGCGCCAGCAGCTTGGGGATGGGCAATCAGCCCCAGCATTTT. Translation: CASSLGMGNQPQHF.